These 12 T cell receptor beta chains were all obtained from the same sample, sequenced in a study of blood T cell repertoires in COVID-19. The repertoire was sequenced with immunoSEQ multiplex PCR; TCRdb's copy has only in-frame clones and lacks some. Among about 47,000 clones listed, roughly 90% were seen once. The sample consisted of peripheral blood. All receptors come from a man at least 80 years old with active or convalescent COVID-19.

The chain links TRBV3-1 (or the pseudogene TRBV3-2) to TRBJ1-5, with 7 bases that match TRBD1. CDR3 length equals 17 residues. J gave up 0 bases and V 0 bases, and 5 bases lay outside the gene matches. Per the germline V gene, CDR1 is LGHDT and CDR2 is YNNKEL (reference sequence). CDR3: CASSQEGTAHSNQPQHF. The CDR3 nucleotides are TGTGCCAGCAGCCAAGAGGGGACAGCTCATAGCAATCAGCCCCAGCATTTT.

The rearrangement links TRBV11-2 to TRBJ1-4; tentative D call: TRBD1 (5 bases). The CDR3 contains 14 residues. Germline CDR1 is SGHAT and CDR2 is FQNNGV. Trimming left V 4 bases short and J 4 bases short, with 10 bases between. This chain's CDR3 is CASSSTVINEKLFF. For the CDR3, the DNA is TGTGCCAGCAGCTCGACAGTAATTAATGAAAAACTGTTTTTT.

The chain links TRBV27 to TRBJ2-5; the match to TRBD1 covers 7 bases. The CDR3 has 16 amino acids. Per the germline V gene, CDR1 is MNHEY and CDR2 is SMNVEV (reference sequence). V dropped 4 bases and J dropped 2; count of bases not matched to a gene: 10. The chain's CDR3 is CASSSGQPFLQETQYF. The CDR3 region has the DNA TGTGCCAGCAGTTCGGGACAGCCCTTTCTACAAGAGACCCAGTACTTC.

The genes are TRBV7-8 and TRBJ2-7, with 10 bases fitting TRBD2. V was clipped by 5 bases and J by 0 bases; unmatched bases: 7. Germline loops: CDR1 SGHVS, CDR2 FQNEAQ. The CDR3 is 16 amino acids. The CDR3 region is CASSPSASGSSYEQYF. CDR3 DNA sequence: TGTGCCAGCAGCCCCAGCGCTAGCGGGAGCTCCTACGAGCAGTACTTC.

DNA of the CDR3: TGTGCCAGCAGCTTGAGAACAGGGGGCAAGGAGCAGTTCTTC. Translating it yields CASSLRTGGKEQFF. The chain recombines TRBV5-4 with TRBJ2-1, with 9 bases matching TRBD1. Germline lookup yields CDR1 SGHNT and CDR2 YYREEE (reference sequence). Unmatched junction bases numbered 6, after V lost 1 base and J lost 10 bases. The CDR3 sequence is 14 residues long.

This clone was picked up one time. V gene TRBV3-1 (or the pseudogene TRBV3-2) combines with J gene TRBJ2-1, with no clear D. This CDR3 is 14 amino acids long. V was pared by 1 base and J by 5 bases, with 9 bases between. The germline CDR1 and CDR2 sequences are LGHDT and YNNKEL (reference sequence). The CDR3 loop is CASSQARLDNEQFF. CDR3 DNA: TGTGCCAGCAGCCAAGCCAGGCTCGACAATGAGCAGTTCTTC.

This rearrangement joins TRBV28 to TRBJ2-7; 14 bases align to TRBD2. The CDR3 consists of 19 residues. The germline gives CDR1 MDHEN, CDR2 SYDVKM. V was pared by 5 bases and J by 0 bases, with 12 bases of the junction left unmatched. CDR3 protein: CASSEPTSGRAAISYEQYF. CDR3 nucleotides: TGTGCCAGCAGTGAGCCGACTAGCGGGAGGGCCGCCATCTCCTACGAGCAGTACTTC.

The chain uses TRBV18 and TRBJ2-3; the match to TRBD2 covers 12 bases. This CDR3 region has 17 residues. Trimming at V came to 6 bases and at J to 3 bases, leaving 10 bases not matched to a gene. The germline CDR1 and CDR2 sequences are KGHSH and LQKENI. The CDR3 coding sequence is TGTGCCAGCTCGGGATTACGGACTAGCGGGAAAACAGATACGCAGTATTTT. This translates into CASSGLRTSGKTDTQYF.

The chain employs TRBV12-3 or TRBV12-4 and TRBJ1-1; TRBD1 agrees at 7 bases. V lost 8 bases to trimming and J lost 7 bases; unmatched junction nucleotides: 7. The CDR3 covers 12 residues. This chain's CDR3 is CASARQGLEAFF. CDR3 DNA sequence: TGTGCCAGCGCAAGACAGGGTCTTGAAGCTTTCTTT.

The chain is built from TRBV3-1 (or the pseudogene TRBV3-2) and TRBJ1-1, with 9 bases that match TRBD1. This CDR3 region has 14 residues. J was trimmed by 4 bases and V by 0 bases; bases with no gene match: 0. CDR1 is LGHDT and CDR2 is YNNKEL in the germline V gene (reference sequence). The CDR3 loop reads CASSQEDRGTEAFF. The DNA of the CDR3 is TGTGCCAGCAGCCAAGAGGACAGGGGCACTGAAGCTTTCTTT.

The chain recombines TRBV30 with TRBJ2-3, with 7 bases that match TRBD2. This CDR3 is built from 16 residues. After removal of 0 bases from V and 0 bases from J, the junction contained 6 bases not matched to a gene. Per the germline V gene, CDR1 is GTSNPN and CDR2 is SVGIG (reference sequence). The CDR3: CAWSVGSGFSTDTQYF. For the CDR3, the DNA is TGTGCCTGGAGTGTCGGTAGCGGGTTTAGCACAGATACGCAGTATTTT. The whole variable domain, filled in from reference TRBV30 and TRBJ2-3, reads SQTIHQWPATLVQPVGSPLSLECTVEGTSNPNLYWYRQAAGRGLQLLFYSVGIGQISSEVPQNLSASRPQDRQFILSSKKLLLSDSGFYLCAWSVGSGFSTDTQYFGPGTRLTVL.

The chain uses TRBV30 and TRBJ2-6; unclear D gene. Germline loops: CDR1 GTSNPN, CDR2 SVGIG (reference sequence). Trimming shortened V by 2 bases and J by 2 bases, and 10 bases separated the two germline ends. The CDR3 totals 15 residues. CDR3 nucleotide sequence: TGTGCCTGGAGTCCGATAGAAGCTGGGGCCAACGTCCTGACTTTC. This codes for CAWSPIEAGANVLTF.